These 17 T cell receptor beta chains share one sample of origin, sequenced in a study of blood T cell repertoires in COVID-19. Method: immunoSEQ multiplex PCR; TCRdb's copy keeps in-frame clones and lacks some. This sample has 180,000 or so clones, with approximately 80% found just once. Sequencing used peripheral blood. These receptors all stem from a woman between 50 and 59 years old with active or convalescent COVID-19.

This clone was counted once. The chain is built from TRBV30 and TRBJ1-1, with D perhaps matching TRBD1 (5 bases). Looked up from germline, CDR1 is GTSNPN and CDR2 is SVGIG (reference sequence). Trimming shortened V by 1 base and J by 12 bases, and 18 bases separated the two germline ends. The CDR3 length is 13 residues. CDR3 in amino acids: CAWSANLGGIPFF. The CDR3 DNA is TGTGCCTGGAGTGCCAATTTGGGGGGGATACCTTTCTTT.

The genes are TRBV4-2 and TRBJ1-1; 10 bases match TRBD1. V shed 0 bases, J shed 5 bases, and the junction held 3 bases outside the gene matches. Germline-derived CDR1 and CDR2 are LGHNA and YNFKEQ. The CDR3 covers 15 residues. CDR3 protein: CASSQEGDRGTEAFF. CDR3 coding DNA: TGTGCCAGCAGCCAAGAGGGGGACAGGGGAACTGAAGCTTTCTTT.

This clone was seen more than once but under ten times. The chain joins TRBV5-1 to TRBJ1-2; the match to TRBD1 covers 7 bases. The CDR3 is 14 residues long. Germline CDR1 is SGHRS and CDR2 is YFSETQ. V lost 3 bases to trimming and J lost 4 bases; unmatched junction nucleotides: 6. CDR3 loop: CASSYDRDSYGYTF. DNA for the CDR3: TGCGCCAGCAGCTACGACCGGGACAGCTATGGCTACACCTTC.

The chain carries TRBV18 and TRBJ1-2; 9 nucleotides line up with TRBD1. Germline V lookup: CDR1 KGHSH, CDR2 LQKENI. The junction had 4 bases not matched to a gene; V was cut back by 2 bases and J by 6 bases. The CDR3 runs 14 residues. The CDR3 spells CASSPGQGIDGYTF. CDR3 coding DNA: TGTGCCAGCTCACCAGGACAGGGGATTGATGGCTACACCTTC.

This clone occurred once. In DNA form, the CDR3 reads TGCGCCAGCAGCCGCTCGGGACAGGGGCTCCGGACACCCCTCCACTTT. This encodes CASSRSGQGLRTPLHF. The chain has TRBV4-3 and TRBJ1-6; the match to TRBD1 covers 10 bases. This CDR3 has 16 amino acids. Germline V gene sequence: CDR1 LGHNA, CDR2 YSLEER. Germline trimming cut 4 bases from V and 11 bases from J; bases unmatched to any gene: 11.

This chain joins TRBV9 and TRBJ1-4; 8 positions match TRBD1. CDR3 size: 15 residues. Germline V gene data show CDR1 as SGDLS and CDR2 as YYNGEE. The trim removed 4 bases at V and 9 bases at J, leaving 11 bases unmatched. The CDR3 sequence is CASSPQTGALQKLFF. CDR3 coding DNA: TGTGCCAGCAGCCCCCAGACAGGGGCCCTACAAAAACTGTTTTTT.

The chain recombines TRBV27 with TRBJ2-2, with D hard to call. CDR1 is MNHEY and CDR2 is SMNVEV in the germline V gene (reference sequence). This CDR3 is built from 13 residues. Trimming removed 3 bases from V and 1 base from J, with 3 bases in between. CDR3 in amino acids: CASSFLNTGELFF. Written as DNA, the CDR3 is TGTGCCAGCAGTTTCCTGAACACCGGGGAGCTGTTTTTT.

This rearrangement joins TRBV18 to TRBJ1-1; tentatively, D is TRBD1 (5 bases). The CDR3 covers 11 residues. With 3 bases removed from V and 9 bases from J, the gap between germline ends came to 8 bases. Germline V gene data show CDR1 as KGHSH and CDR2 as LQKENI. The CDR3 loop reads CASSPGQQAFF. The CDR3 bases are TGTGCCAGCTCACCGGGGCAGCAAGCTTTCTTT. The full variable domain, with the rest looked up from reference TRBV18 and TRBJ1-1, is NAGVMQNPRHLVRRRGQEARLRCSPMKGHSHVYWYRQLPEEGLKFMVYLQKENIIDESGMPKERFSAEFPKEGPSILRIQQVVRGDSAAYFCASSPGQQAFFGQGTRLTVV.

The chain links TRBV10-2 to TRBJ1-2; 8 nucleotides align to TRBD1. Per germline, CDR1 WSHSY and CDR2 SAAADI. There are 14 residues in the CDR3. With V trimmed by 4 bases and J by 2 bases, 3 bases remained unmatched. The CDR3 here is CASSVRDRNYGYTF. The CDR3 DNA follows: TGCGCCAGCAGTGTCAGGGACAGGAACTATGGCTACACCTTC.

This chain connects TRBV7-2 to TRBJ1-5; possibly TRBD1 for D (6 bases). Trimming removed 4 bases at V and 7 bases at J, with 14 bases between. The CDR3 sequence is 14 residues long. In germline, CDR1 is SGHTA, CDR2 FQGNSA. CDR3: CASSSGGRGQPQHF. For the CDR3, the DNA is TGTGCCAGCAGCTCGGGAGGGAGGGGGCAGCCCCAGCATTTT.

The rearrangement uses TRBV6-4 and TRBJ1-5; TRBD1 agrees at 8 bases. There are 17 residues in the CDR3. The junction had 12 bases not matched to a gene; V was cut back by 7 bases and J by 1 base. CDR1 and CDR2 (germline): MRHNA, SNTAGT. CDR3 sequence: CASNLGQAVVSNQPQHF. CDR3 DNA sequence: TGTGCCAGCAATCTGGGACAGGCGGTCGTGAGCAATCAGCCCCAGCATTTT.

The rearrangement uses TRBV11-2 and TRBJ2-2, with 8 bases that match TRBD1. CDR3 length equals 15 residues. The V segment lost 5 bases and the J segment 5 bases; nucleotides outside the gene matches: 7. Germline assignment: CDR1 SGHAT and CDR2 FQNNGV. The CDR3 bases are TGTGCCAGCAGCCCCTGGGACAGGCGAACCGGGGAGCTGTTTTTT. Translating it yields CASSPWDRRTGELFF.

CDR3 sequence reads: CAISESGGNIQTYEQYF. CDR3 DNA: TGTGCCATCAGTGAGTCGGGGGGGAATATACAAACCTACGAGCAGTACTTC. The rearrangement joins TRBV10-3 to TRBJ2-7; TRBD2 matches 7 bases. The germline gives CDR1 ENHRY, CDR2 SYGVKD. Trimming removed 0 bases from V and 2 bases from J; junction bases left unmatched: 10. The CDR3 is made up of 17 amino acids.

The rearrangement uses TRBV7-2 and TRBJ1-1, with TRBD1 matching 7 bases. CDR3 size: 13 residues. The germline gives CDR1 SGHTA, CDR2 FQGNSA. Unmatched junction bases numbered 1, after V lost 3 bases and J lost 3 bases. The CDR3 spells CASSFGTDTEAFF. CDR3 DNA sequence: TGTGCCAGCAGCTTCGGGACAGACACTGAAGCTTTCTTT.

In this sample, this clone turned up a few times. The chain uses TRBV15 and TRBJ1-4, with 9 bases lining up with TRBD1. Looked up from germline, CDR1 is LNHNV and CDR2 is YYDKDF (reference sequence). The CDR3 has 15 amino acids. Trimming cost V 5 bases and J 8 bases; bases outside gene matches: 9. The CDR3 sequence is CATSHQDRGGEKLFF. Here the CDR3 DNA reads TGTGCCACCAGCCATCAGGACAGGGGAGGCGAAAAACTGTTTTTT.

In DNA form, the CDR3 reads TGTGCCAGCAGCTTAGCACTGGCTAGCGATACGCAGTATTTT. It translates to CASSLALASDTQYF. The chain carries TRBV7-2 and TRBJ2-3, with D maybe TRBD2 (5 bases). CDR3 length equals 14 residues. Trimming cost V 0 bases and J 6 bases, with 10 bases left between them. Germline loops: CDR1 SGHTA, CDR2 FQGNSA.

Only one count was recorded for this clone. CDR3 sequence reads: CASSYSLQGPDEQYF. CDR3 DNA: TGTGCCAGCAGTTATTCCCTACAGGGCCCGGATGAGCAGTACTTC. The chain joins TRBV6-2 or TRBV6-3 to TRBJ2-7; tentatively, D is TRBD1 (6 bases). V lost 3 bases to trimming and J lost 7 bases, with 19 bases between them. Germline V lookup: CDR1 MNHEY, CDR2 SVGEGT. The CDR3 consists of 15 residues.